Listed below are T cell receptor beta chains from one sample, sequenced in a study of T cell changes during pregnancy in multiple sclerosis. Method: immunoSEQ multiplex PCR; TCRdb's copy keeps in-frame clones and lacks some. The profile shows over 60,000 clones, almost 97% of them singletons. The input for sequencing was CD8+ T cells from peripheral blood mononuclear cells, taken after pregnancy. All receptors come from a female donor with multiple sclerosis, enrolled in a pregnancy study. Each CDR3 is given with its conserved first and last residue. Fields, in order: D gene, clone size, V gene, J gene, CDR3 protein, CDR3 DNA. A D gene is named only where the DNA matches it firmly. Clone sizes are given selectively: once, few, many, or a class where the clone is expanded.

d_gene: -; abundance: -; v_gene: TRBV9; j_gene: TRBJ2-1; CDR3aa: CASSVTGYNEQFF; CDR3nt: TGTGCCAGCAGCGTAACTGGTTACAATGAGCAGTTCTTC
d_gene: -; abundance: -; v_gene: TRBV5-1; j_gene: TRBJ2-2; CDR3aa: CASRDVQGTGGELFF; CDR3nt: TGCGCCAGCAGGGACGTGCAGGGGACGGGCGGGGAGCTGTTTTTT
d_gene: TRBD1; abundance: -; v_gene: TRBV14; j_gene: TRBJ1-2; CDR3aa: CASSSNTGGGYGYTF; CDR3nt: TGTGCCAGCAGCAGTAATACAGGGGGCGGCTATGGCTACACCTTC
d_gene: -; abundance: -; v_gene: TRBV7-9; j_gene: TRBJ1-5; CDR3aa: CASRGGGNQPQHF; CDR3nt: TGTGCCAGCAGGGGAGGGGGAAATCAGCCCCAGCATTTT
d_gene: -; abundance: -; v_gene: TRBV7-8; j_gene: TRBJ2-7; CDR3aa: CASSLRQLVYEQYF; CDR3nt: TGTGCCAGCAGCTTACGACAGCTAGTCTACGAGCAGTACTTC
d_gene: -; abundance: -; v_gene: TRBV27; j_gene: TRBJ2-7; CDR3aa: CASRSRGSYEQYF; CDR3nt: TGTGCCAGCAGGAGCCGAGGCTCCTACGAGCAGTACTTC
d_gene: TRBD2; abundance: once; v_gene: TRBV28; j_gene: TRBJ2-1; CDR3aa: CASEREGPYNEQFF; CDR3nt: TGTGCCAGCGAGCGGGAGGGCCCCTACAATGAGCAGTTCTTC
d_gene: -; abundance: once; v_gene: TRBV2; j_gene: TRBJ1-5; CDR3aa: CASTGGQADQPQHF; CDR3nt: TGTGCCAGCACCGGGGGGCAGGCTGATCAGCCCCAGCATTTT
d_gene: TRBD1; abundance: once; v_gene: TRBV7-9; j_gene: TRBJ2-2; CDR3aa: CASSSGTGVLSKTGELFF; CDR3nt: TGTGCCAGCAGCTCCGGGACAGGGGTTTTAAGTAAAACCGGGGAGCTGTTTTTT
d_gene: -; abundance: -; v_gene: TRBV29-1; j_gene: TRBJ2-3; CDR3aa: CSVLTDTQYF; CDR3nt: TGCAGCGTCCTCACAGATACGCAGTATTTT
d_gene: TRBD1; abundance: -; v_gene: TRBV6-5; j_gene: TRBJ2-7; CDR3aa: CASSLSGTVGYEQYF; CDR3nt: TGTGCCAGCAGTCTATCCGGGACAGTCGGGTACGAGCAGTACTTC
d_gene: -; abundance: -; v_gene: TRBV6-6; j_gene: TRBJ1-6; CDR3aa: CASSYPPKLNSPLHF; CDR3nt: TGTGCCAGCAGTTACCCCCCAAAGCTTAATTCACCCCTCCACTTT
d_gene: -; abundance: once; v_gene: TRBV19; j_gene: TRBJ2-1; CDR3aa: CASSIAPVLEQFF; CDR3nt: TGTGCCAGTAGTATAGCGCCAGTCCTCGAGCAGTTCTTC
d_gene: -; abundance: -; v_gene: TRBV4-3; j_gene: TRBJ2-5; CDR3aa: CASSPVGGLLQETQYF; CDR3nt: TGCGCCAGCAGCCCCGTAGGAGGGCTACTACAAGAGACCCAGTACTTC
d_gene: -; abundance: -; v_gene: TRBV28; j_gene: TRBJ2-3; CDR3aa: CASSLSGDTQYF; CDR3nt: TGTGCCAGCAGTTTGTCCGGAGACACGCAGTATTTT
d_gene: TRBD2; abundance: -; v_gene: TRBV2; j_gene: TRBJ2-1; CDR3aa: CASRPSGSAPDEQFF; CDR3nt: TGTGCCAGCAGGCCTAGCGGAAGTGCACCTGATGAGCAGTTCTTC
d_gene: TRBD1; abundance: -; v_gene: TRBV7-2; j_gene: TRBJ2-1; CDR3aa: CASTYGGQGSYNEQFF; CDR3nt: TGTGCCAGCACCTACGGGGGACAGGGTTCCTACAATGAGCAGTTCTTC
d_gene: -; abundance: -; v_gene: TRBV18; j_gene: TRBJ2-5; CDR3aa: CASSQVSAGLVEGPETQYF; CDR3nt: TGTGCCAGCTCGCAGGTTTCGGCTGGCCTGGTGGAGGGCCCAGAGACCCAGTACTTC
d_gene: TRBD2; abundance: -; v_gene: TRBV4-1; j_gene: TRBJ2-7; CDR3aa: CASSQEGGLAGGSYEQYF; CDR3nt: TGCGCCAGCAGCCAAGAGGGGGGACTAGCGGGAGGGTCCTACGAGCAGTACTTC
d_gene: TRBD2; abundance: once; v_gene: TRBV13; j_gene: TRBJ2-7; CDR3aa: CASSPRGLAGSTEQYF; CDR3nt: TGTGCCAGCAGCCCCCGGGGACTAGCGGGATCGACTGAGCAGTACTTC
d_gene: -; abundance: -; v_gene: TRBV19; j_gene: TRBJ2-1; CDR3aa: CASSIKRNEQFF; CDR3nt: TGTGCCAGTAGTATCAAGCGTAATGAGCAGTTCTTC
d_gene: TRBD1; abundance: -; v_gene: TRBV27; j_gene: TRBJ2-1; CDR3aa: CASSDRDGGNEQFF; CDR3nt: TGTGCCAGCAGTGACAGGGATGGTGGGAATGAGCAGTTCTTC
d_gene: TRBD1; abundance: once; v_gene: TRBV28; j_gene: TRBJ2-7; CDR3aa: CASSYSGTGAYEQYF; CDR3nt: TGTGCCAGCAGCTATTCCGGGACAGGGGCCTACGAGCAGTACTTC
d_gene: TRBD2; abundance: -; v_gene: TRBV4-2; j_gene: TRBJ2-7; CDR3aa: CASSQEERTSGLYEQYF; CDR3nt: TGTGCCAGCAGCCAAGAAGAGCGGACTAGCGGCCTTTACGAGCAGTACTTC
d_gene: TRBD2; abundance: -; v_gene: TRBV19; j_gene: TRBJ2-3; CDR3aa: CATGKREWLPDTQYF; CDR3nt: TGTGCCACGGGCAAGCGGGAGTGGTTGCCAGATACGCAGTATTTT
d_gene: -; abundance: -; v_gene: TRBV30; j_gene: TRBJ2-2; CDR3aa: CAWSSGASNTGELFF; CDR3nt: TGTGCCTGGAGTTCAGGGGCCTCGAACACCGGGGAGCTGTTTTTT
d_gene: -; abundance: -; v_gene: TRBV7-3; j_gene: TRBJ1-1; CDR3aa: CASSPSGLQGVAEAFF; CDR3nt: TGTGCCAGCAGCCCAAGCGGGTTGCAGGGCGTCGCTGAAGCTTTCTTT
d_gene: -; abundance: once; v_gene: TRBV7-9; j_gene: TRBJ2-1; CDR3aa: CASSSEPRGRVDEQFF; CDR3nt: TGTGCCAGCAGCTCCGAGCCCAGAGGTCGTGTCGATGAGCAGTTCTTC
d_gene: -; abundance: -; v_gene: TRBV28; j_gene: TRBJ2-2; CDR3aa: CASSPFAWQGRDTGELFF; CDR3nt: TGTGCCAGCAGCCCCTTCGCGTGGCAGGGGAGAGACACCGGGGAGCTGTTTTTT
d_gene: TRBD1; abundance: -; v_gene: TRBV28; j_gene: TRBJ2-7; CDR3aa: CAARDRLTYEQYF; CDR3nt: TGTGCCGCCCGGGACAGGTTAACCTACGAGCAGTACTTC
d_gene: -; abundance: -; v_gene: TRBV19; j_gene: TRBJ2-3; CDR3aa: CASSPLPTTTSTDTQYF; CDR3nt: TGTGCCAGTAGCCCCCTTCCAACTACCACTAGCACAGATACGCAGTATTTT
d_gene: -; abundance: -; v_gene: TRBV11-2; j_gene: TRBJ2-2; CDR3aa: CASTYTGELFF; CDR3nt: TGTGCCAGCACCTACACCGGGGAGCTGTTTTTT
d_gene: -; abundance: -; v_gene: TRBV4-1; j_gene: TRBJ2-3; CDR3aa: CASSPDRTYTDTQYF; CDR3nt: TGCGCCAGCAGCCCTGATAGGACTTACACAGATACGCAGTATTTT
d_gene: -; abundance: once; v_gene: TRBV27; j_gene: TRBJ2-2; CDR3aa: CASSLLGGANTGELFF; CDR3nt: TGTGCCAGCAGTTTACTTGGCGGAGCGAACACCGGGGAGCTGTTTTTT
d_gene: TRBD2; abundance: -; v_gene: TRBV27; j_gene: TRBJ2-3; CDR3aa: CASGSGSAPDTQYF; CDR3nt: TGTGCCAGCGGAAGCGGGAGCGCGCCAGATACGCAGTATTTT
d_gene: -; abundance: once; v_gene: TRBV2; j_gene: TRBJ2-7; CDR3aa: CASSEAQRTGAYEQYF; CDR3nt: TGTGCCAGCAGTGAAGCGCAAAGGACGGGGGCCTACGAGCAGTACTTC
d_gene: -; abundance: -; v_gene: TRBV19; j_gene: TRBJ1-5; CDR3aa: CASSIGGSDQPQHF; CDR3nt: TGTGCCAGTAGTATCGGAGGGAGCGATCAGCCCCAGCATTTT
d_gene: -; abundance: -; v_gene: TRBV11-2; j_gene: TRBJ2-2; CDR3aa: CASSVGLWTTGERVFF; CDR3nt: TGTGCCAGCAGCGTAGGACTCTGGACCACCGGGGAAAGGGTGTTTTTT
d_gene: -; abundance: -; v_gene: TRBV28; j_gene: TRBJ2-7; CDR3aa: CASSPVAEPLSYEQYF; CDR3nt: TGTGCCAGCAGCCCCGTCGCGGAGCCCCTCTCCTACGAGCAGTACTTC
d_gene: -; abundance: -; v_gene: TRBV9; j_gene: TRBJ2-1; CDR3aa: CASSLEGEERSNNEQFF; CDR3nt: TGTGCCAGCAGCCTAGAGGGTGAGGAGCGGTCGAACAATGAGCAGTTCTTC
d_gene: TRBD2; abundance: -; v_gene: TRBV4-1; j_gene: TRBJ2-6; CDR3aa: CASSPGGSAGANVLTF; CDR3nt: TGCGCCAGCAGCCCGGGGGGTTCCGCTGGGGCCAACGTCCTGACTTTC
d_gene: -; abundance: -; v_gene: TRBV30; j_gene: TRBJ1-1; CDR3aa: CAWSSTGNTEAFF; CDR3nt: TGTGCCTGGAGTTCGACGGGGAACACTGAAGCTTTCTTT
d_gene: -; abundance: once; v_gene: TRBV4-1; j_gene: TRBJ2-7; CDR3aa: CASSILWSTKYPYEQYF; CDR3nt: TGCGCCAGCAGTATTCTTTGGAGCACGAAATACCCCTACGAGCAGTACTTC
d_gene: -; abundance: -; v_gene: TRBV5-5; j_gene: TRBJ2-1; CDR3aa: CASSLYSNEQFF; CDR3nt: TGTGCCAGCAGCCTTTACTCCAATGAGCAGTTCTTC
d_gene: -; abundance: -; v_gene: TRBV5-6; j_gene: TRBJ1-5; CDR3aa: CASSLGQTLQPQHF; CDR3nt: TGTGCCAGCAGCTTGGGACAGACCCTGCAGCCCCAGCATTTT
d_gene: -; abundance: -; v_gene: TRBV7-6; j_gene: TRBJ2-7; CDR3aa: CASSSPGDSYEQYF; CDR3nt: TGTGCCAGCAGCTCACCAGGGGATTCCTACGAGCAGTACTTC
d_gene: -; abundance: -; v_gene: TRBV27; j_gene: TRBJ2-1; CDR3aa: CASSLLGGHNEQFF; CDR3nt: TGTGCCAGCAGTTTATTAGGGGGTCACAATGAGCAGTTCTTC
d_gene: TRBD2; abundance: -; v_gene: TRBV28; j_gene: TRBJ2-5; CDR3aa: CASSTMGLAGDWETQYF; CDR3nt: TGTGCCAGCAGTACGATGGGACTAGCGGGAGATTGGGAGACCCAGTACTTC
d_gene: TRBD2; abundance: -; v_gene: TRBV4-1; j_gene: TRBJ2-5; CDR3aa: CASSQGEGPQETQYF; CDR3nt: TGCGCCAGCAGCCAAGGGGAGGGCCCGCAAGAGACCCAGTACTTC
d_gene: -; abundance: -; v_gene: TRBV7-3; j_gene: TRBJ2-1; CDR3aa: CASSLFEGHNEQFF; CDR3nt: TGTGCCAGCAGCTTATTCGAGGGCCACAATGAGCAGTTCTTC
d_gene: TRBD2; abundance: -; v_gene: TRBV4-2; j_gene: TRBJ2-7; CDR3aa: CASSPARGTSGTYEQYF; CDR3nt: TGTGCCAGCAGCCCCGCCCGAGGGACTAGCGGTACCTACGAGCAGTACTTC
d_gene: -; abundance: medium-sized; v_gene: TRBV28; j_gene: TRBJ2-1; CDR3aa: CASSLPGGRSYNEQFF; CDR3nt: TGTGCCAGCAGTTTGCCCGGAGGGCGCTCCTACAATGAGCAGTTCTTC
d_gene: -; abundance: -; v_gene: TRBV19; j_gene: TRBJ2-3; CDR3aa: CASSTAGTSTDTQYF; CDR3nt: TGTGCCAGTAGTACGGCCGGGACTAGCACAGATACGCAGTATTTT
d_gene: TRBD2; abundance: -; v_gene: TRBV6-5; j_gene: TRBJ2-7; CDR3aa: CASSYHTGLGYEQYF; CDR3nt: TGTGCCAGCAGTTACCATACTGGACTAGGGTACGAGCAGTACTTC
d_gene: TRBD1; abundance: -; v_gene: TRBV27; j_gene: TRBJ1-5; CDR3aa: CASSADRVTKPQHF; CDR3nt: TGTGCCAGCAGTGCCGACAGGGTTACGAAGCCCCAGCATTTT